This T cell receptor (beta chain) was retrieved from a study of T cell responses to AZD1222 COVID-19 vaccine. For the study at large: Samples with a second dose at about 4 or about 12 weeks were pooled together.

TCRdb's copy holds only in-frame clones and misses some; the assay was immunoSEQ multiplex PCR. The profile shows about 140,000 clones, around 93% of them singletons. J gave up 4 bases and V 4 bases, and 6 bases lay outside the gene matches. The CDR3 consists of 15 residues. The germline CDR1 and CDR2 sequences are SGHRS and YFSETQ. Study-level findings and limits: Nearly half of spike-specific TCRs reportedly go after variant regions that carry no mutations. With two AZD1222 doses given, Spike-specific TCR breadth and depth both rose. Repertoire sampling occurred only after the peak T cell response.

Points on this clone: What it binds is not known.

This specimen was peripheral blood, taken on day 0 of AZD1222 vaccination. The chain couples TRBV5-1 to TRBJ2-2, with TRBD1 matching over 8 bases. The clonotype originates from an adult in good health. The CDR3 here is CASSPGTGFTGELFF. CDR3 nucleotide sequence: TGCGCCAGCAGCCCCGGGACAGGATTCACCGGGGAGCTGTTTTTT.